Listed below are T cell receptor beta chains from one sample, sequenced in a study of early T cells in non-severe SARS-CoV-2 infection. TCRdb analysed the 5' RACE reads with MiXCR anew, one entry per CDR3 protein. Altogether approximately 79,000 distinct CDR3 sequences are present, around 13% being singletons, with the ten largest covering 0.95% to 1.3%. Sequencing used whole blood. These receptors all stem from an adult who was a healthcare worker with PCR-confirmed SARS-CoV-2 infection or an uninfected control (not recorded which). Both conserved end residues are part of each CDR3. The order of the fields is clone size, V gene, D gene, J gene, CDR3 protein, CDR3 DNA. The D gene is left open where the match is weak. Only some rows state a clone size, as once, few, many or a class for expanded clones.

clone_size: few
v_call: TRBV18
d_call: .
j_call: TRBJ2-5
cdr3_aa: CASSPPGTKETQYF
cdr3_nt: TGTGCCAGCTCACCACCTGGCACAAAAGAGACCCAGTACTTC

clone_size: many
v_call: TRBV29-1
d_call: .
j_call: TRBJ2-5
cdr3_aa: CSTRTRQETQYF
cdr3_nt: TGCAGCACCCGGACCCGACAAGAGACCCAGTACTTC

clone_size: many
v_call: TRBV6-5
d_call: .
j_call: TRBJ2-7
cdr3_aa: CASSYSIRAHEQYF
cdr3_nt: TGTGCCAGCAGTTACTCGATAAGGGCCCACGAGCAGTACTTC

clone_size: .
v_call: TRBV6-5
d_call: .
j_call: TRBJ1-1
cdr3_aa: CASRPGGGSMNTEAFF
cdr3_nt: TGTGCCAGCAGACCCGGGGGCGGGTCCATGAACACTGAAGCTTTCTTT

clone_size: .
v_call: TRBV20-1
d_call: TRBD2
j_call: TRBJ2-2
cdr3_aa: CSASGTSGDTGELFF
cdr3_nt: TGCAGTGCTAGTGGGACTAGCGGAGACACCGGGGAGCTGTTTTTT

clone_size: .
v_call: TRBV5-8
d_call: .
j_call: TRBJ2-1
cdr3_aa: CASETEQFF
cdr3_nt: TGTGCCAGCGAGACTGAGCAGTTCTTC

clone_size: many
v_call: TRBV30
d_call: .
j_call: TRBJ2-7
cdr3_aa: CAWEELNEQYF
cdr3_nt: TGTGCCTGGGAGGAGTTGAACGAGCAGTACTTC

clone_size: .
v_call: TRBV10-3
d_call: TRBD2
j_call: TRBJ2-7
cdr3_aa: CAISDGLAVTYEQYF
cdr3_nt: TGTGCCATCAGTGACGGACTAGCCGTCACCTACGAGCAGTACTTC

clone_size: many
v_call: TRBV27
d_call: TRBD1
j_call: TRBJ2-1
cdr3_aa: CASTSRDRLYNEQFF
cdr3_nt: TGTGCCAGCACCTCCCGGGACAGGCTATACAATGAGCAGTTCTTC

clone_size: few
v_call: TRBV18
d_call: .
j_call: TRBJ2-7
cdr3_aa: CASSPMADSYEQYF
cdr3_nt: TGTGCCAGCTCACCAATGGCCGATTCCTACGAGCAGTACTTC

clone_size: .
v_call: TRBV28
d_call: TRBD1
j_call: TRBJ2-2
cdr3_aa: CASSRPGQGANTGELFF
cdr3_nt: TGTGCCAGCAGTCGTCCGGGACAGGGGGCAAACACCGGGGAGCTGTTTTTT

clone_size: few
v_call: TRBV5-4
d_call: .
j_call: TRBJ2-2
cdr3_aa: CASSSQGQELFF
cdr3_nt: TGTGCCAGCAGCTCGCAGGGGCAGGAGCTGTTTTTT

clone_size: .
v_call: TRBV19
d_call: .
j_call: TRBJ2-3
cdr3_aa: CASSIWPGLQGTDTQYF
cdr3_nt: TGTGCCAGTAGTATATGGCCGGGACTCCAAGGCACAGATACGCAGTATTTT

clone_size: few
v_call: TRBV5-6
d_call: .
j_call: TRBJ2-1
cdr3_aa: CASSLGAGSYNEQFF
cdr3_nt: TGTGCCAGCAGCCTAGGCGCTGGGTCCTACAATGAGCAGTTCTTC

clone_size: many
v_call: TRBV10-3
d_call: .
j_call: TRBJ2-5
cdr3_aa: CAISEVQETQYF
cdr3_nt: TGTGCCATCAGTGAGGTTCAAGAGACCCAGTACTTC

clone_size: .
v_call: TRBV4-2
d_call: .
j_call: TRBJ1-2
cdr3_aa: CASSPPDRTFDGYTF
cdr3_nt: TGTGCCAGCAGCCCGCCCGACAGGACCTTCGATGGCTACACCTTC

clone_size: few
v_call: TRBV20-1
d_call: .
j_call: TRBJ1-5
cdr3_aa: CSARSAGENQPQHF
cdr3_nt: TGCAGTGCTAGGTCGGCAGGTGAGAATCAGCCCCAGCATTTT

clone_size: .
v_call: TRBV9
d_call: .
j_call: TRBJ2-7
cdr3_aa: CASSVVPGDEQYF
cdr3_nt: TGTGCCAGCAGCGTAGTCCCAGGGGACGAGCAGTACTTC

clone_size: many
v_call: TRBV6-2/TRBV6-3
d_call: .
j_call: TRBJ1-1
cdr3_aa: CASSSTGNTEAFF
cdr3_nt: TGTGCCAGCAGTTCTACAGGGAACACTGAAGCTTTCTTT

clone_size: .
v_call: TRBV12-3/TRBV12-4
d_call: .
j_call: TRBJ1-1
cdr3_aa: CASSLGARNTEAFF
cdr3_nt: TGTGCCAGCAGTTTAGGGGCCAGGAACACTGAAGCTTTCTTT

clone_size: many
v_call: TRBV6-4
d_call: TRBD2
j_call: TRBJ2-1
cdr3_aa: CASSDGASGNNEQFF
cdr3_nt: TGTGCCAGCAGTGATGGGGCTAGCGGAAACAATGAGCAGTTCTTC

clone_size: .
v_call: TRBV11-3
d_call: .
j_call: TRBJ1-5
cdr3_aa: CTSSLVRPDQHF
cdr3_nt: TGTACCAGCAGCTTAGTGCGCCCCGACCAGCATTTT

clone_size: .
v_call: TRBV5-6
d_call: .
j_call: TRBJ2-1
cdr3_aa: CASSLGQDLYNEQFF
cdr3_nt: TGTGCCAGCAGCTTAGGGCAGGACCTCTACAATGAGCAGTTCTTC

clone_size: .
v_call: TRBV7-2
d_call: .
j_call: TRBJ1-2
cdr3_aa: CASSLGGGGYGYTF
cdr3_nt: TGTGCCAGCAGCTTAGGAGGGGGAGGCTATGGCTACACCTTC

clone_size: few
v_call: TRBV28
d_call: TRBD2
j_call: TRBJ2-1
cdr3_aa: CASSFSSGRAGQFF
cdr3_nt: TGTGCCAGCAGTTTTTCTAGCGGGAGGGCCGGACAGTTCTTC

clone_size: .
v_call: TRBV3-1
d_call: TRBD2
j_call: TRBJ2-3
cdr3_aa: CASSLGRSGGDNTQYF
cdr3_nt: TGTGCCAGCAGCCTCGGCCGGAGCGGGGGGGATAATACGCAGTATTTT

clone_size: .
v_call: TRBV24-1
d_call: .
j_call: TRBJ2-4
cdr3_aa: CATSDNRENIQYF
cdr3_nt: TGTGCCACCAGTGATAACAGAGAAAACATTCAGTACTTC